The TCR beta chain under discussion was sequenced for a study of blood T cell repertoires in COVID-19. Looking at the study overall: Sample material is recorded as cDNA or gDNA derived from T cells, B-cell-depleted T cells, or PBMCs.

As originally analysed: The authors estimated nucleated cell counts from reference gene primer amplification. The protocol was immunoSEQ multiplex PCR, while the TCRdb copy is restricted to in-frame clones and leaves out a portion. Clonal size and the V and J genes are those of that table, whereas D and trimming came from the DNA. This table holds some 260,000 clones, around 90% found once. This clone was observed a few times. Germline CDR1 and CDR2: MNHEY and SVGEGT. The CDR3 totals 15 residues. J lost 5 bases, V lost 5 bases, and 5 bases had no gene match. The chain is built from TRBV6-2 or TRBV6-3 and TRBJ2-5, with 13 bases identical to TRBD2. The sample comprised peripheral blood. The TCR was taken from a young man with active or convalescent COVID-19. CDR3 region: CASSQGTSGAETQYF. The DNA for the CDR3 is TGTGCCAGCAGTCAGGGGACTAGCGGGGCTGAGACCCAGTACTTC.